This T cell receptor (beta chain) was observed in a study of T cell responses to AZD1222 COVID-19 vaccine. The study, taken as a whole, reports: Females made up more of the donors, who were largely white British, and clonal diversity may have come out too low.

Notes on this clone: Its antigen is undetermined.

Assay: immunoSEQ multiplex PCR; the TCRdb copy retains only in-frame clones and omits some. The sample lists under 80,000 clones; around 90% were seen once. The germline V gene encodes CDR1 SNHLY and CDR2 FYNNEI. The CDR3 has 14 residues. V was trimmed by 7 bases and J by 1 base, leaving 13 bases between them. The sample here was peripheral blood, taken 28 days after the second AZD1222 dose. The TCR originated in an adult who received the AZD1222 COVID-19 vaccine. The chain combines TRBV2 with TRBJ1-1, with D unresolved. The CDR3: CASTPRAGNTEAFF. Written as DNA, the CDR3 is TGTGCCAGCACCCCTCGGGCGGGGAACACTGAAGCTTTCTTT.